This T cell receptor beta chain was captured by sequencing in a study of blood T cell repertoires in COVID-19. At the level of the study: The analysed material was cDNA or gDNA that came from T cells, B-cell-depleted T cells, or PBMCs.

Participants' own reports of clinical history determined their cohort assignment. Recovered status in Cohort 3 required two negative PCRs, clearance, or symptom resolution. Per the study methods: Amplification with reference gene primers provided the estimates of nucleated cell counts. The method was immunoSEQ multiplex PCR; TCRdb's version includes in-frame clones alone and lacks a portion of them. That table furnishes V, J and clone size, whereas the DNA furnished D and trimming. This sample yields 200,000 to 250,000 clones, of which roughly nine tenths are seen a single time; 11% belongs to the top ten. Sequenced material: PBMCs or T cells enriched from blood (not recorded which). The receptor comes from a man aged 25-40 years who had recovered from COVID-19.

The CDR3 DNA follows: TGCGCCAGCAGCATGCGGGACGGTTCACCCCTCCACTTT. Protein product: CASSMRDGSPLHF. The chain is built from TRBV10-1 and TRBJ1-6; tentatively, D is TRBD1 (5 bases). Germline V CDR1 and CDR2: WNHNN, SYGVQD (reference sequence). Trimming pared 6 bases from V and 9 bases from J, leaving 12 bases between. The CDR3 loop spans 13 amino acids.